What follows are 27 T cell receptor beta chains derived from one specimen sequenced in a study of blood T cell repertoires in COVID-19. TCRdb's copy holds only in-frame clones and misses some; the assay was immunoSEQ multiplex PCR. Of 300,000 to 450,000 clones in the sample, 87% were seen once. Sequences were obtained from PBMCs or T cells enriched from blood (not recorded which). The receptors here all came from a man aged 30 to 39 who had recovered from COVID-19.

V and J are TRBV12-3 or TRBV12-4 and TRBJ1-2, with 9 nucleotides matching TRBD1. This CDR3 is built from 12 residues. V gave up 7 bases and J gave up 6 bases; unmatched junction bases: 3. The CDR3 protein is CASTRDRDGYTF. Here the CDR3 DNA reads TGTGCCAGCACCCGGGACAGGGATGGCTACACCTTC.

The gene calls are TRBV12-5 and TRBJ2-1; 7 positions match TRBD2. From germline, CDR1 is LGHNT and CDR2 FRNRAP. This CDR3 is built from 16 residues. J was trimmed by 4 bases and V by 5 bases; bases with no gene match: 11. The CDR3 DNA reads as TGTGCTAGTGGTCTCCCCGGGAGGCCCCTATACAATGAGCAGTTCTTC. Residues: CASGLPGRPLYNEQFF.

The chain recombines TRBV5-1 with TRBJ1-5; D possibly corresponds to TRBD1 (6 bases). Trimming shortened V by 5 bases and J by 1 base, and 13 bases separated the two germline ends. The germline gives CDR1 SGHRS, CDR2 YFSETQ. The CDR3 loop spans 15 amino acids. CDR3 region: CASSPTTGSNQPQHF. CDR3 sequence (DNA): TGCGCCAGCAGTCCCACTACAGGGAGCAATCAGCCCCAGCATTTT.

The chain employs TRBV19 and TRBJ1-1; weak D call: TRBD1 (6 bases). V gave up 6 bases and J gave up 3 bases, with 20 bases separating them. Germline-derived CDR1 and CDR2 are LNHDA and SQIVND (reference sequence). The length of the CDR3 is 16 residues. CDR3 DNA sequence: TGTGCCAGTAGATCTACACAGGGTTCGGGTTACACTGAAGCTTTCTTT. It translates to CASRSTQGSGYTEAFF. The entire variable domain, with the rest obtained from reference TRBV19 and TRBJ1-1, is as follows: DGGITQSPKYLFRKEGQNVTLSCEQNLNHDAMYWYRQDPGQGLRLIYYSQIVNDFQKGDIAEGYSVSREKKESFPLTVTSAQKNPTAFYLCASRSTQGSGYTEAFFGQGTRLTVV.

The J gene is TRBJ2-2, the V gene TRBV19; D remains ambiguous. V lost 8 bases and J lost 8, with 12 bases in between. The CDR3 spans 12 residues. The germline V gene has CDR1 LNHDA and CDR2 SQIVND (reference sequence). The CDR3 nucleotides read TGTGCCAGTTTTTTCCCCCCTGGGGAGCTGTTTTTT. Its protein is CASFFPPGELFF.

V and J are TRBV10-1 and TRBJ1-3; no clear D. Germline V gives CDR1 WNHNN, CDR2 SYGVQD (reference sequence). There are 15 residues in the CDR3. V shed 7 bases and J shed 4 bases, with 17 bases lying between them. This CDR3 reads CASTKKGAKGNTIYF. The DNA for the CDR3 is TGCGCCAGCACCAAGAAAGGAGCGAAAGGAAACACCATATATTTT.

The gene calls are TRBV5-1 and TRBJ1-3, with D unclear. Germline-derived CDR1 and CDR2 are SGHRS and YFSETQ. V shed 2 bases and J shed 3 bases, with 9 bases lying between them. The CDR3 spans 14 residues. In DNA, the CDR3 is TGCGCCAGCAGCTTCGGGGATATTGGAAACACCATATATTTT. It encodes CASSFGDIGNTIYF.

The chain joins TRBV4-2 to TRBJ2-1, with 9 bases aligning to TRBD1. V was clipped by 1 base and J by 5 bases; unmatched bases: 9. In germline, CDR1 is LGHNA, CDR2 YNFKEQ. CDR3 length: 17 residues. The CDR3 DNA sequence: TGTGCCAGCAGCCAAGGTACATCGGGACAGGGCGACAATGAGCAGTTCTTC. Its translation is CASSQGTSGQGDNEQFF.

The V call is TRBV9, the J call TRBJ2-3, with D tentatively TRBD1 (6 bases). Germline V gene lookup returns CDR1 SGDLS and CDR2 YYNGEE. The CDR3 contains 15 residues. V shed 6 bases and J shed 6 bases, with 20 bases lying between them. The CDR3 spells CASKSSDSQMDTQYF. The CDR3 DNA reads as TGTGCCAGCAAATCTTCGGACAGCCAAATGGATACGCAGTATTTT.

This clone has more than one count but fewer than ten. The J gene is TRBJ1-5, the V gene TRBV6-5; D may be TRBD1 (5 bases). Deletions cut 6 bases from V and 5 bases from J, with 11 bases between. This CDR3 is 13 amino acids long. Germline V gene sequence: CDR1 MNHEY, CDR2 SVGAGI. The CDR3 DNA is TGTGCCAGCAGAACGACAGAAGATCAGCCCCAGCATTTT. This translates into CASRTTEDQPQHF.

A word on this clone: The identical CDR3 is also encoded by other nucleotide sequences in the sample. The chain employs TRBV7-2 and TRBJ1-3; D is ambiguous. This CDR3 spans 15 amino acids. Germline-derived CDR1 and CDR2 are SGHTA and FQGNSA. V lost 1 base and J 1 base, leaving 8 bases between the germline ends. The CDR3 region is CASSLGGGSGNTIYF. The CDR3 DNA sequence: TGTGCCAGCAGCTTAGGAGGAGGATCTGGAAACACCATATATTTT.

The rearrangement joins TRBV11-2 to TRBJ1-2; TRBD1 might be the D (5 bases). V lost 1 base to trimming and J lost 9 bases, with 18 bases between them. Per germline, CDR1 SGHAT and CDR2 FQNNGV. The CDR3 is made up of 15 amino acids. This CDR3 reads CASSLGVGGTVSYTF. CDR3 DNA: TGTGCCAGCAGCTTAGGGGTTGGAGGGACCGTCAGCTACACCTTC.

The chain has TRBV5-4 and TRBJ2-7, with 9 bases matching TRBD1. Germline CDR1 is SGHNT and CDR2 is YYREEE (reference sequence). The CDR3 runs to 14 residues. V was pared by 9 bases and J by 1 base, with 8 bases of the junction left unmatched. For the CDR3, the DNA is TGTGCCACCACCCGACAGGGGGTGTCCTACGAGCAGTACTTC. Amino acid sequence: CATTRQGVSYEQYF.

The rearrangement links TRBV3-1 (or the pseudogene TRBV3-2) to TRBJ1-3, with unresolved D. Trimming removed 4 bases at V and 5 bases at J, with 12 bases between. Germline CDR1 LGHDT, CDR2 YNNKEL (reference sequence). The CDR3 has 14 amino acids. CDR3 coding DNA: TGTGCCAGCAGCCCCCACGGACTGAGAAACACCATATATTTT. Protein sequence: CASSPHGLRNTIYF.

The rearrangement links TRBV7-9 to TRBJ1-5, with 7 bases lining up with TRBD1. The CDR3 covers 15 residues. Per the germline V gene, CDR1 is SEHNR and CDR2 is FQNEAQ (reference sequence). V shed 5 bases, J shed 3 bases, and the junction held 7 bases outside the gene matches. In DNA form, the CDR3 reads TGTGCCAGCAGCCTCTGGGACAGAGACAATCAGCCCCAGCATTTT. Its protein product is CASSLWDRDNQPQHF.

V and J are TRBV7-6 and TRBJ2-7; D not resolved. The V end was cut by 1 base, the J end by 2 bases, with 9 bases between. This CDR3 has 14 residues. Germline V gene lookup returns CDR1 SGHVS and CDR2 FNYEAQ. The CDR3 sequence: CASSLVGQAYEQYF. CDR3 in DNA: TGTGCCAGCAGCTTAGTGGGCCAGGCCTACGAGCAGTACTTC.

This clone was detected only once. This sequence joins TRBV27 and TRBJ1-5; tentative D call: TRBD1 (5 bases). The CDR3 is made up of 15 amino acids. The V end lost 1 base, the J end lost 5 bases, and 12 bases lay between the germline ends. Germline assignment: CDR1 MNHEY and CDR2 SMNVEV (reference sequence). The CDR3 is CASSLFLSRDQPQHF. CDR3 in DNA: TGTGCCAGCAGTTTATTTTTAAGCAGGGATCAGCCCCAGCATTTT.

The rearrangement joins TRBV4-3 to TRBJ2-2, with TRBD2 matching 7 bases. V shed 6 bases and J 3 bases; nucleotides not matched to a gene: 4. Germline V gene data show CDR1 as LGHNA and CDR2 as YSLEER. This CDR3 region has 14 residues. For the CDR3, the DNA is TGCGCCAGCAGGAGCGGGGTCGACACCGGGGAGCTGTTTTTT. Protein sequence: CASRSGVDTGELFF.

The CDR3 DNA is TGTGCCTCTACCGGACTAGCGGGGGATCTTGCCTACGAGCAGTACTTC. Its translation is CASTGLAGDLAYEQYF. The chain couples TRBV30 to TRBJ2-7; TRBD2 matches at 13 bases. The CDR3 runs 16 residues. V lost 7 bases to trimming and J lost 2 bases; unmatched junction nucleotides: 11. The germline V gene encodes CDR1 GTSNPN and CDR2 SVGIG (reference sequence).

This chain links TRBV6-4 with TRBJ1-2; weak D call: TRBD1 (6 bases). This CDR3 has 14 residues. Trimming removed 3 bases from V and 3 bases from J, with 11 bases in between. Germline lookup yields CDR1 MRHNA and CDR2 SNTAGT. CDR3 in DNA: TGTGCCAGCAGTGAAGGGGACATCTACTATGGCTACACCTTC. Its translation is CASSEGDIYYGYTF.

In the case of this clone: This sample also contains other DNA sequences that code for the same CDR3. This chain connects TRBV5-1 to TRBJ2-7; TRBD1 matches at 10 bases. Germline V gene data show CDR1 as SGHRS and CDR2 as YFSETQ. The CDR3 extends over 14 amino acids. V shed 0 bases and J 3 bases; nucleotides not matched to a gene: 0. The CDR3 region is CASSLGTGGYEQYF. Here the CDR3 DNA reads TGCGCCAGCAGCTTGGGGACAGGGGGCTACGAGCAGTACTTC.

A remark on this clone: Possible read error: a much larger clone is one base away. V gene TRBV5-4 combines with J gene TRBJ2-2; possible D gene TRBD1, 7 bases. Trimming cost V 4 bases and J 0 bases, with 10 bases left between them. Germline V gene data show CDR1 as SGHNT and CDR2 as YYREEE (reference sequence). The CDR3 totals 15 residues. DNA for the CDR3: TGTGCCAGCAGCGCGGGACAGACGAACACCGGGGAGCTGTTTTTT. Translating it yields CASSAGQTNTGELFF.

The V and J genes are TRBV20-1 and TRBJ2-7; TRBD2 is a possible D gene (5 bases). The V end lost 6 bases, the J end lost 2 bases, and 8 bases lay between the germline ends. Germline-derived CDR1 and CDR2 are DFQATT and SNEGSKA (reference sequence). The CDR3 sequence is 11 residues long. CDR3 nucleotide sequence: TGCAGTGCCCGGGAAACCTACGAGCAGTACTTC. Translating it yields CSARETYEQYF.

V is TRBV3-1 (or the pseudogene TRBV3-2) and J is TRBJ2-3, with 9 bases matching TRBD2. The junction had 2 bases not matched to a gene; V was cut back by 0 bases and J by 1 base. Germline V gene sequence: CDR1 LGHDT, CDR2 YNNKEL (reference sequence). The CDR3 is 16 amino acids. The CDR3 DNA sequence: TGTGCCAGCAGCCAAGAGCGACTAGCGGGCACAGATACGCAGTATTTT. Protein: CASSQERLAGTDTQYF.

The genes are TRBV5-1 and TRBJ2-2, with 7 bases aligning to TRBD1. This CDR3 comprises 14 residues. J lost 6 bases, V lost 2 bases, and 4 bases had no gene match. Germline CDR1 reads SGHRS; CDR2 reads YFSETQ. CDR3 sequence (DNA): TGCGCCAGCAGCTTCGGGCAGGGGGCCGGGGAGCTGTTTTTT. Residues: CASSFGQGAGELFF.

The chain has TRBV2 and TRBJ1-6, with unresolved D. The CDR3 extends over 13 amino acids. CDR1 is SNHLY, CDR2 FYNNEI, per germline. CDR3 in amino acids: CARGSQSNSPLHF. The CDR3 DNA reads as TGTGCGAGAGGGTCACAGTCTAATTCACCCCTCCACTTT.

This clone has only one observation. The chain couples TRBV27 to TRBJ2-7; a weak D match, TRBD1 (5 bases). V was cut by 8 bases and J by 5 bases, with 10 bases left in between. Germline CDR1 is MNHEY and CDR2 is SMNVEV (reference sequence). The CDR3 totals 11 residues. In nucleotides, the CDR3 is TGTGCCAGCCAACAGGCGGACGAGCAGTACTTC. As protein: CASQQADEQYF.